Listed below are T cell receptor beta chains from one sample, sequenced in a study of T cell responses to AZD1222 COVID-19 vaccine. Measured with immunoSEQ multiplex PCR; TCRdb has only the in-frame clones, and not every one. The data contain some 150,000 clones, 85% to 95% of them singletons. The source was peripheral blood, collected 28 days after the second AZD1222 dose. These receptors all come from an adult who received the AZD1222 COVID-19 vaccine. CDR3s include the opening cysteine and the closing phenylalanine or tryptophan. The D gene is left open where the match is weak. Size is stated for part of the rows, as once, few or many counts, or as a class when the clone is expanded.

TRBD1	18	TRBV7-2	.	TRBJ1-1	CASSLDLRTGGVNTEAFF	TGTGCCAGCAGCTTAGATTTGAGGACAGGGGGCGTGAACACTGAAGCTTTCTTT
.	15	TRBV3-1/TRBV3-2	.	TRBJ1-1	CASSQPGRLNTEAFF	TGTGCCAGCAGCCAGCCAGGACGGTTGAACACTGAAGCTTTCTTT
.	16	TRBV5-3	.	TRBJ2-7	CARSLGPLGRAYEQYF	TGTGCCAGAAGCTTGGGGCCCCTTGGGCGGGCCTACGAGCAGTACTTC
.	13	TRBV29-1	.	TRBJ2-2	CSVQQLNTGELFF	TGCAGCGTTCAGCAGCTTAACACCGGGGAGCTGTTTTTT
.	14	TRBV5-1	.	TRBJ1-5	CASSLEGVGQPQHF	TGCGCCAGCAGCTTGGAAGGGGTAGGTCAGCCCCAGCATTTT
.	14	TRBV28	.	TRBJ2-7	CASSKLRQGWEQYF	TGTGCCAGCAGTAAGTTGAGGCAGGGTTGGGAGCAGTACTTC
.	14	TRBV27	.	TRBJ1-4	CASSPGATNEKLFF	TGTGCCAGCAGTCCCGGGGCAACTAATGAAAAACTGTTTTTT
.	12	TRBV28	.	TRBJ2-1	CASSLLRSEQFF	TGTGCCAGCAGTTTATTGAGGAGTGAGCAGTTCTTC
.	16	TRBV6-1	.	TRBJ1-4	CASSEAMPGPRAKLFF	TGTGCCAGCAGTGAAGCAATGCCAGGGCCTAGGGCGAAACTGTTTTTT
.	14	TRBV10-3	.	TRBJ1-6	CAISEQPGGSPLHF	TGTGCCATCAGTGAACAGCCCGGCGGTTCACCCCTCCACTTT
TRBD2	14	TRBV30	.	TRBJ2-3	CAWSLAGVPDTQYF	TGTGCCTGGAGCTTAGCGGGAGTGCCAGATACGCAGTATTTT
.	13	TRBV9	.	TRBJ2-1	CASSVWGDNEQFF	TGTGCCAGCAGCGTATGGGGGGACAATGAGCAGTTCTTC
TRBD1	13	TRBV12-3/TRBV12-4	.	TRBJ1-2	CASSFGQEIGYTF	TGTGCCAGCAGTTTCGGACAGGAAATTGGCTACACCTTC
TRBD1	13	TRBV29-1	.	TRBJ2-5	CSVRTGGAETQYF	TGCAGCGTCCGGACAGGGGGCGCAGAGACCCAGTACTTC
TRBD1	18	TRBV2	.	TRBJ1-3	CASSESSGTDISGNTIYF	TGTGCCAGCAGCGAGTCCTCCGGGACAGACATCTCTGGAAACACCATATATTTT
.	16	TRBV7-9	once	TRBJ1-3	CASSSIFRSSGNTIYF	TGTGCCAGCAGCTCAATTTTCAGGAGCTCTGGAAACACCATATATTTT
.	12	TRBV10-2	once	TRBJ2-3	CASSDEADTQYF	TGCGCCAGCAGTGACGAAGCAGATACGCAGTATTTT
.	12	TRBV6-1	.	TRBJ1-4	CASSEGGEKLFF	TGTGCCAGCAGTGAAGGGGGCGAAAAACTGTTTTTT
TRBD1	13	TRBV29-1	.	TRBJ2-7	CSVEGQGVNEQYF	TGCAGCGTTGAGGGTCAGGGGGTTAACGAGCAGTACTTC
.	17	TRBV9	.	TRBJ2-7	CASSVGPSELLDYEQYF	TGTGCCAGCAGCGTAGGTCCCTCCGAACTCCTTGACTACGAGCAGTACTTC
.	12	TRBV4-2	.	TRBJ2-7	CASQGELLEQYF	TGTGCTTCCCAGGGAGAATTGCTCGAGCAGTACTTC
.	16	TRBV7-2	once	TRBJ1-5	CASSTLVGVPSQPQHF	TGTGCCAGCAGCACCCTGGTAGGGGTCCCCAGTCAGCCCCAGCATTTT
.	10	TRBV19	.	TRBJ2-7	CASGTYEQYF	TGTGCCAGTGGGACCTACGAGCAGTACTTC
.	15	TRBV19	.	TRBJ1-4	CASSRTVTSNEKLFF	TGTGCCAGTAGTAGGACAGTCACATCGAATGAAAAACTGTTTTTT
.	13	TRBV5-8	.	TRBJ2-2	CASSLWSDGELFF	TGTGCCAGCAGCTTGTGGTCCGACGGGGAGCTGTTTTTT
TRBD2	14	TRBV29-1	.	TRBJ2-7	CSVSVSSGGYEQYF	TGCAGCGTCTCAGTATCAAGCGGGGGCTACGAGCAGTACTTC
.	13	TRBV2	.	TRBJ2-5	CASSDWSWVAQYF	TGTGCCAGCAGTGACTGGTCGTGGGTGGCCCAGTACTTC
TRBD1	16	TRBV18	.	TRBJ2-3	CASSLWDRGLGDTQYF	TGTGCCAGCTCACTTTGGGACAGGGGGCTTGGAGATACGCAGTATTTT
TRBD2	15	TRBV7-2	.	TRBJ2-7	CASSTGLAGPYEQYF	TGTGCCAGCAGCACCGGACTAGCGGGGCCCTACGAGCAGTACTTC
.	13	TRBV27	once	TRBJ1-1	CASSLKQGSEAFF	TGTGCCAGCAGTTTGAAACAGGGTTCTGAAGCTTTCTTT
TRBD1	14	TRBV7-7	.	TRBJ2-7	CASSEQGADYEQYF	TGTGCCAGCAGCGAACAGGGGGCGGACTACGAGCAGTACTTC
TRBD2	14	TRBV19	.	TRBJ2-4	CASSWGGGQNIQYF	TGTGCCAGTAGTTGGGGCGGGGGGCAAAACATTCAGTACTTC
.	15	TRBV4-1	.	TRBJ1-5	CASSQAHQGNQPQHF	TGCGCCAGCAGCCAGGCTCATCAGGGAAATCAGCCCCAGCATTTT
.	13	TRBV14	.	TRBJ1-2	CASSQVTVGGYTF	TGTGCCAGCAGCCAAGTGACAGTCGGTGGCTACACCTTC
.	12	TRBV18	.	TRBJ2-5	CASSPPSETQYF	TGTGCCAGCTCACCACCGTCGGAGACCCAGTACTTC
TRBD2	23	TRBV19	.	TRBJ2-1	CASRPRTGKREGQRGRLFNEQFF	TGTGCCAGTAGACCGAGGACAGGGAAGCGGGAGGGCCAAAGGGGTCGTCTATTCAATGAGCAGTTCTTC
TRBD1	15	TRBV29-1	.	TRBJ2-3	CSVVPQGAGTDTQYF	TGCAGCGTTGTACCACAGGGGGCGGGCACAGATACGCAGTATTTT
TRBD1	19	TRBV28	.	TRBJ1-5	CASSPPNRQGRRYNQPQHF	TGTGCCAGCAGTCCACCCAATCGACAGGGACGGAGGTATAATCAGCCCCAGCATTTT
.	17	TRBV5-6	.	TRBJ1-2	CATRAWRQNRPNYGYTF	TGTGCCACCCGAGCGTGGAGACAGAACCGCCCTAACTATGGCTACACCTTC
.	14	TRBV28	.	TRBJ1-2	CASSQQETNYGYTF	TGTGCCAGCAGTCAGCAGGAGACTAACTATGGCTACACCTTC
.	14	TRBV3-1/TRBV3-2	.	TRBJ1-5	CASSQVAGNQPQHF	TGTGCCAGCAGCCAAGTCGCGGGGAATCAGCCCCAGCATTTT
.	15	TRBV2	.	TRBJ2-7	CASSDPGESPYEQYF	TGTGCCAGCAGTGATCCAGGGGAGAGTCCCTACGAGCAGTACTTC
.	14	TRBV5-4	.	TRBJ2-5	CASSQTGDQETQYF	TGTGCCAGCAGCCAGACAGGCGACCAAGAGACCCAGTACTTC
.	14	TRBV4-3	.	TRBJ2-5	CASSQEEFTKTQYF	TGCGCCAGCAGCCAAGAGGAGTTCACTAAGACCCAGTACTTC
.	14	TRBV3-1/TRBV3-2	.	TRBJ1-5	CASSLGRSNQPQHF	TGTGCCAGCAGCCTTGGACGGAGCAATCAGCCCCAGCATTTT
.	12	TRBV30	.	TRBJ2-7	CAWADSSYEQYF	TGTGCCTGGGCGGACAGCTCCTACGAGCAGTACTTC
.	17	TRBV5-1	once	TRBJ2-1	CASSLMPGRVYYNEQFF	TGCGCCAGCAGCTTAATGCCGGGACGGGTTTACTACAATGAGCAGTTCTTC
.	15	TRBV6-1	.	TRBJ1-2	CASSDPGTSLYGYTF	TGTGCCAGCAGTGACCCCGGGACAAGTCTTTATGGCTACACCTTC
TRBD2	17	TRBV3-1/TRBV3-2	.	TRBJ2-7	CASSQDPWRERVYEQYF	TGTGCCAGCAGCCAAGATCCGTGGCGGGAGCGGGTCTACGAGCAGTACTTC
TRBD1	15	TRBV4-1	.	TRBJ2-7	CASSPGTGGYNEQYF	TGCGCCAGCAGCCCCGGGACAGGGGGTTACAACGAGCAGTACTTC
.	13	TRBV11-2	.	TRBJ1-5	CASSQGRDQPQHF	TGTGCCAGCAGCCAGGGGCGGGACCAGCCCCAGCATTTT
TRBD2	14	TRBV4-1	.	TRBJ2-1	CASSQAGTSYEQFF	TGCGCCAGCAGCCAAGCCGGGACTAGCTATGAGCAGTTCTTC
.	11	TRBV12-3/TRBV12-4	few	TRBJ1-4	CASSSGEKLFF	TGTGCCAGCAGCTCGGGAGAAAAACTGTTTTTT
.	13	TRBV5-6	.	TRBJ1-1	CATSGGVNTEAFF	TGTGCCACCAGTGGGGGGGTGAACACTGAAGCTTTCTTT
.	15	TRBV7-6	.	TRBJ1-5	CASSPSARVNQPQHF	TGTGCCAGCAGCCCGTCCGCCCGGGTAAATCAGCCCCAGCATTTT
.	14	TRBV10-3	.	TRBJ1-3	CAIFAGATGNTIYF	TGTGCCATCTTTGCAGGGGCGACTGGAAACACCATATATTTT
.	14	TRBV5-6	.	TRBJ1-2	CASSLLAGSLDYTF	TGTGCCAGCAGCTTGCTGGCAGGGAGTTTGGACTACACCTTC
.	12	TRBV7-9	.	TRBJ2-7	CASSPGPYEQYF	TGTGCCAGCAGCCCTGGGCCGTACGAGCAGTACTTC
.	11	TRBV19	.	TRBJ2-5	CASRRGETQYF	TGTGCCAGTAGGCGGGGTGAGACCCAGTACTTC